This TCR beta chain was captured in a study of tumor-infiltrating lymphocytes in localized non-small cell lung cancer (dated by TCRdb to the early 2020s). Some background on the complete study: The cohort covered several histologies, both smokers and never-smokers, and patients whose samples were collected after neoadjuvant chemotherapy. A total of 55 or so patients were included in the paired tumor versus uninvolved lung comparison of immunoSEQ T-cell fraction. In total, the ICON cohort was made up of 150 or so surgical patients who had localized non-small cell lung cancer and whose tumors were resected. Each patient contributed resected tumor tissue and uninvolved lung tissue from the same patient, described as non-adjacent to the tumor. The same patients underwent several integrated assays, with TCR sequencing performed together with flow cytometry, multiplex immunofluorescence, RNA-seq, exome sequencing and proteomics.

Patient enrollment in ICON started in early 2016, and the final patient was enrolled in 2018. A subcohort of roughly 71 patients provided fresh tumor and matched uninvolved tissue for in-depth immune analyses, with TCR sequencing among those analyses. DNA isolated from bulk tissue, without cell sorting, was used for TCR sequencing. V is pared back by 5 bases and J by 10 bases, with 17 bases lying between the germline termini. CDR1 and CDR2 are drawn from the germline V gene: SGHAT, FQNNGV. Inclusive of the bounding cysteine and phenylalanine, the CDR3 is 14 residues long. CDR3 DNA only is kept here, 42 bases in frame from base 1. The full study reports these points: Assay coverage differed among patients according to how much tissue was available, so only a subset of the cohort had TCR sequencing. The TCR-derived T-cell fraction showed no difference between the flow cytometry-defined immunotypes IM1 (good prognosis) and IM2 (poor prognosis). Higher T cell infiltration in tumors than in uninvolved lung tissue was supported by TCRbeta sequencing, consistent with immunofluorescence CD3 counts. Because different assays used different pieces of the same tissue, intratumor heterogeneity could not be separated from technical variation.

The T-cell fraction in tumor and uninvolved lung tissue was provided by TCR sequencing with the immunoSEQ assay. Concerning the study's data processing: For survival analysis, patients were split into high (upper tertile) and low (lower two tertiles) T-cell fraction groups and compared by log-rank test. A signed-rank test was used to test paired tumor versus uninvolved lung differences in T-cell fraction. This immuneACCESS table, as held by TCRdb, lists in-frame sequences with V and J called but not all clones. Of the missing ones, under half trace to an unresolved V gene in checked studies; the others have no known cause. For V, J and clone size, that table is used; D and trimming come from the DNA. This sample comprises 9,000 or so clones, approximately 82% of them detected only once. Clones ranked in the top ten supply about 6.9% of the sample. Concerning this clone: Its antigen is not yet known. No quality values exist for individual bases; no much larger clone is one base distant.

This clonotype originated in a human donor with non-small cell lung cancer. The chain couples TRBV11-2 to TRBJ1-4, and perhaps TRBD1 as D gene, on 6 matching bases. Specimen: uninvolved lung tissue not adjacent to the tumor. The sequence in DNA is TGTGCCAGCAGCCCTCCCCAGGGGCGCGGAAAACTGTTTTTT. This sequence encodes CASSPPQGRGKLFF.